The clone carrying this T cell receptor (beta chain) has more than one count but fewer than ten. Its target is not known. Looked up from germline, CDR1 is SGHRS and CDR2 is YFSETQ. This CDR3 is 15 amino acids long. The V end lost 2 bases, the J end lost 1 base, and 12 bases lay between the germline ends. This entry belongs to a study of T-cell memory formation after mild COVID-19. Each CDR3 protein is one row after TCRdb ran MiXCR on the 5' RACE reads. The sample lists 310,000 or so distinct CDR3 sequences, 15% occurring once. Broader study findings: Researchers report contracting CD4+ clones mostly in CM and EM, with CD8+ clones in EMRA. The authors left the SARS-CoV-2 specificity of second-wave clones peaking on day 37 unconfirmed.

The sample taken for sequencing was PBMCs or a T cell subset sorted from them (not recorded which). This TCR came from a man between 18 and 29 years old who had mild COVID-19 (a few samples of this study predate the infection). Cell type and time point are not known. V and J are TRBV5-1 and TRBJ2-5; D gene uncertain. The CDR3 region is CASSFFGSRQETQYF. CDR3 coding DNA: TGCGCCAGCAGCTTTTTCGGCAGCCGCCAAGAGACCCAGTACTTC.